These T cell receptor beta chains were read from a single sample in a study of long-term antiretroviral therapy in people with HIV. Sequencing used immunoSEQ multiplex PCR; TCRdb keeps in-frame clones, though not all of them. The sample yields about 16,000 clones, about 85% seen once. The sample here was unsorted PBMCs, taken about 1.2 years before starting antiretroviral therapy. Receptors were obtained from a young man with HIV. Both conserved end residues are part of each CDR3. Each record gives: D gene, V gene, J gene, clone size, CDR3 DNA, CDR3 protein. D genes are given only for firm matches. Some rows have no size entry. The others give once, few or many, or a class for an expanded clone.

D gene: -; V gene: TRBV4-3; J gene: TRBJ1-1; clone size: -; CDR3 DNA: TGCGCCAGCAGCCCTGGACACCAGAACACTGAAGCTTTCTTT; CDR3 protein: CASSPGHQNTEAFF
D gene: TRBD2; V gene: TRBV27; J gene: TRBJ2-3; clone size: -; CDR3 DNA: TGTGCCAGCAAGGGGACTAGCGGGGGTACAGATACGCAGTATTTT; CDR3 protein: CASKGTSGGTDTQYF
D gene: -; V gene: TRBV5-3; J gene: TRBJ2-1; clone size: -; CDR3 DNA: TGTGCCAGAAGCGTATTCAACGGGGGAAGGATTTACAATGAGCAGTTCTTC; CDR3 protein: CARSVFNGGRIYNEQFF
D gene: -; V gene: TRBV27; J gene: TRBJ1-2; clone size: -; CDR3 DNA: TGTGCCAGCAGTTACCAGGGGAATAACTATGGCTACACCTTC; CDR3 protein: CASSYQGNNYGYTF
D gene: -; V gene: TRBV10-3; J gene: TRBJ2-3; clone size: -; CDR3 DNA: TGTGCCATCAGTGACCCGGGGGCCTTAACAGATACGCAGTATTTT; CDR3 protein: CAISDPGALTDTQYF
D gene: -; V gene: TRBV7-9; J gene: TRBJ1-6; clone size: -; CDR3 DNA: TGTGCCAGCAGCCCCACCTCGGGTCCCCTCCACTTT; CDR3 protein: CASSPTSGPLHF
D gene: -; V gene: TRBV19; J gene: TRBJ1-4; clone size: -; CDR3 DNA: TGTGCCAGTAGTAGCAGAATACTTAATGAAAAACTGTTTTTT; CDR3 protein: CASSSRILNEKLFF
D gene: -; V gene: TRBV7-9; J gene: TRBJ1-1; clone size: once; CDR3 DNA: TGTGCCAGCAGCTTAGTGGGAGCGGCGAACACTGAAGCTTTCTTT; CDR3 protein: CASSLVGAANTEAFF
D gene: -; V gene: TRBV6-6; J gene: TRBJ2-7; clone size: -; CDR3 DNA: TGTGCCAGCAGTTACGATGCAGGCGTCCCCTACGAGCAGTACTTC; CDR3 protein: CASSYDAGVPYEQYF
D gene: TRBD2; V gene: TRBV5-4; J gene: TRBJ2-5; clone size: -; CDR3 DNA: TGTGCCAGCAGCTTGGGAAGTAGCGGGGCACAAGAGACCCAGTACTTC; CDR3 protein: CASSLGSSGAQETQYF
D gene: TRBD1; V gene: TRBV7-9; J gene: TRBJ2-2; clone size: -; CDR3 DNA: TGTGCCAGCAGCTTAGGGGTGGACAGGGGATACACCGGGGAGCTGTTTTTT; CDR3 protein: CASSLGVDRGYTGELFF
D gene: -; V gene: TRBV6-5; J gene: TRBJ1-4; clone size: -; CDR3 DNA: TGTGCCAGCAGTTACTCGAGTTCAGGAGGGATGCAAAAACTGTTTTTT; CDR3 protein: CASSYSSSGGMQKLFF
D gene: -; V gene: TRBV2; J gene: TRBJ2-3; clone size: once; CDR3 DNA: TGTGCCACCAGCATTGGGGCCGGATCCACAGATACGCAGTATTTT; CDR3 protein: CATSIGAGSTDTQYF
D gene: TRBD2; V gene: TRBV4-2; J gene: TRBJ2-1; clone size: -; CDR3 DNA: TGTGCCAGCAGTTTCTCCGGGGGGAGCTCCTACAATGAGCAGTTCTTC; CDR3 protein: CASSFSGGSSYNEQFF
D gene: TRBD2; V gene: TRBV7-8; J gene: TRBJ2-1; clone size: -; CDR3 DNA: TGTGCCAGCAGCGGTAGTCTAAGCGGGGAACCTAATGAGCAGTTCTTC; CDR3 protein: CASSGSLSGEPNEQFF
D gene: -; V gene: TRBV25-1; J gene: TRBJ1-3; clone size: -; CDR3 DNA: TGTGCCAGCAGTGAAAAAGGTACTGGAAACACCATATATTTT; CDR3 protein: CASSEKGTGNTIYF
D gene: -; V gene: TRBV9; J gene: TRBJ1-5; clone size: -; CDR3 DNA: TGTGCCAGCAGTCTCCCCCGGGACGGCGTCAATCAGCCCCAGCATTTT; CDR3 protein: CASSLPRDGVNQPQHF
D gene: -; V gene: TRBV4-1; J gene: TRBJ2-1; clone size: -; CDR3 DNA: TGCGCCAGCAGCCGCGAGGGGAATGAGCAGTTCTTC; CDR3 protein: CASSREGNEQFF
D gene: TRBD2; V gene: TRBV4-3; J gene: TRBJ2-1; clone size: -; CDR3 DNA: TGCGCCAGCAGCTCTAGCGGGAGGACCTACAATGAGCAGTTCTTC; CDR3 protein: CASSSSGRTYNEQFF
D gene: -; V gene: TRBV7-9; J gene: TRBJ1-1; clone size: -; CDR3 DNA: TGTGCCAGCAGCTTAGGGACGGCAAACACTGAAGCTTTCTTT; CDR3 protein: CASSLGTANTEAFF
D gene: TRBD1; V gene: TRBV9; J gene: TRBJ2-2; clone size: -; CDR3 DNA: TGTGCCAGCAGCGTAGTACAGGGGGAGACCGGGGAGCTGTTTTTT; CDR3 protein: CASSVVQGETGELFF
D gene: -; V gene: TRBV7-8; J gene: TRBJ1-1; clone size: -; CDR3 DNA: TGTGCCAGCAGCTCCTACAGTGGGGGCACTGAAGCTTTCTTT; CDR3 protein: CASSSYSGGTEAFF
D gene: -; V gene: TRBV30; J gene: TRBJ1-6; clone size: -; CDR3 DNA: TGTGCCTGGAGTCCAGTGGGCGATTCACCCCTCCACTTT; CDR3 protein: CAWSPVGDSPLHF
D gene: TRBD2; V gene: TRBV5-4; J gene: TRBJ2-3; clone size: -; CDR3 DNA: TGTGCCAGCAGCACCCTAGCGGCCCCTAGCACAGATACGCAGTATTTT; CDR3 protein: CASSTLAAPSTDTQYF
D gene: -; V gene: TRBV19; J gene: TRBJ1-3; clone size: -; CDR3 DNA: TGTGCCAGTAGAGCTACCAACAGGGCCAAAAGATCTGGAAACACCATATATTTT; CDR3 protein: CASRATNRAKRSGNTIYF
D gene: -; V gene: TRBV30; J gene: TRBJ1-2; clone size: -; CDR3 DNA: TGTGCCTGGAGTGTACGGCCGGTAAACTATGGCTACACCTTC; CDR3 protein: CAWSVRPVNYGYTF
D gene: TRBD2; V gene: TRBV4-2; J gene: TRBJ2-3; clone size: -; CDR3 DNA: TGTGCCAGCAGCCAGCCGGGGGAAAAAGGACTAGCGGGAGTCGGAGGCACAGATACGCAGTATTTT; CDR3 protein: CASSQPGEKGLAGVGGTDTQYF
D gene: -; V gene: TRBV4-2; J gene: TRBJ2-3; clone size: -; CDR3 DNA: TGTGCCAGCAGCCAACCAGCTACAGATACGCAGTATTTT; CDR3 protein: CASSQPATDTQYF
D gene: -; V gene: TRBV7-7; J gene: TRBJ2-7; clone size: -; CDR3 DNA: TGTGCTAGCAGCCGCTCTGGGGCCCACGAGCAGTACTTC; CDR3 protein: CASSRSGAHEQYF
D gene: -; V gene: TRBV9; J gene: TRBJ2-1; clone size: -; CDR3 DNA: TGTGCCAGCAGCGTCAGGCCCCAGAGCTCCTACAATGAGCAGTTCTTC; CDR3 protein: CASSVRPQSSYNEQFF
D gene: -; V gene: TRBV27; J gene: TRBJ2-7; clone size: -; CDR3 DNA: TGTGCCAGCAGTTCGACAGGTCCCTCTCTCTCCTACGAGCAGTACTTC; CDR3 protein: CASSSTGPSLSYEQYF
D gene: -; V gene: TRBV15; J gene: TRBJ1-1; clone size: -; CDR3 DNA: TGTGCCACCAGCAGCCACCGGGACATTGAAGCTTTCTTT; CDR3 protein: CATSSHRDIEAFF
D gene: -; V gene: TRBV7-8; J gene: TRBJ1-3; clone size: -; CDR3 DNA: TGTGCCAGCAGCTTCGGGGTGGGCTCCTCTGGAAACACCATATATTTT; CDR3 protein: CASSFGVGSSGNTIYF
D gene: TRBD2; V gene: TRBV11-3; J gene: TRBJ2-2; clone size: -; CDR3 DNA: TGTGCCAGCAGTCCCGGGACTAGCTCGATCACCGGGGAGCTGTTTTTT; CDR3 protein: CASSPGTSSITGELFF
D gene: -; V gene: TRBV14; J gene: TRBJ2-7; clone size: -; CDR3 DNA: TGTGCCAGCAGCCAATCCCCGACCTACGAGCAGTACTTC; CDR3 protein: CASSQSPTYEQYF
D gene: -; V gene: TRBV27; J gene: TRBJ2-1; clone size: -; CDR3 DNA: TGTGCCAGCATTTCCTCCTACAATGAGCAGTTCTTC; CDR3 protein: CASISSYNEQFF